These 25 T cell receptor beta chains share one sample of origin, sequenced in a study of T cell repertoires in cytomegalovirus infection. MiXCR, run by TCRdb on the reads, gives a single entry per CDR3 protein. The table includes some 240,000 distinct CDR3 sequences, around 15% detected once. Sequencing was performed on CD8+ T cells from PBMCs. The receptor set was obtained from a human donor in good health (CMV status not recorded). Some clones in this sample may be carry-over from other donors' samples.

This chain uses TRBV6-5 with TRBJ2-7, with D perhaps matching TRBD1 (6 bases). This CDR3 contains 15 residues. V was shortened by 0 bases and J by 5 bases, with 14 bases between the two germline ends. Germline V gene sequence: CDR1 MNHEY, CDR2 SVGAGI. CDR3 loop: CASSYSRGGGNEQYF. In DNA, the CDR3 is TGTGCCAGCAGTTACTCGAGAGGGGGTGGTAACGAGCAGTACTTC.

This clonotype was seen ten or more times. The gene calls are TRBV12-3 or TRBV12-4 and TRBJ1-2, with no clear D. V was cut by 5 bases and J by 4 bases, with 8 bases left in between. The CDR3 runs 12 residues. CDR3 DNA sequence: TGTGCCAGCAGTGTGGGCGGCTATGGCTACACCTTC. Amino acids: CASSVGGYGYTF.

This clonotype was detected a few times. V and J are TRBV14 and TRBJ1-1; D is undetermined. Germline V gives CDR1 SGHDN, CDR2 FVKESK. Trimming shortened V by 0 bases and J by 4 bases, and 6 bases separated the two germline ends. The CDR3 length is 13 residues. CDR3 amino acids: CASSQDLGTEAFF. DNA for the CDR3: TGTGCCAGCAGCCAAGATCTCGGCACTGAAGCTTTCTTT.

V gene TRBV28 combines with J gene TRBJ2-3; the D gene is possibly TRBD1 (6 bases). V shed 8 bases and J shed 6 bases, with 15 bases lying between them. Germline V gene sequence: CDR1 MDHEN, CDR2 SYDVKM. This CDR3 spans 13 amino acids. The CDR3 coding sequence is TGTGCCAGCCAAATCACAGGGTGGGATACGCAGTATTTT. Its translation is CASQITGWDTQYF.

This chain uses TRBV2 with TRBJ2-7; D remains unclear. The CDR3 has 12 residues. Germline CDR1 is SNHLY and CDR2 is FYNNEI. The V end lost 5 bases, the J end lost 5 bases, and 10 bases lay between the germline ends. CDR3 bases: TGTGCCAGCAGTAGGGTTATAAACGAGCAGTACTTC. The encoded protein is CASSRVINEQYF.

J is TRBJ1-5 and V is TRBV28, with TRBD1 identical over 9 bases. CDR1 and CDR2 from the germline V gene are MDHEN and SYDVKM. The V segment lost 5 bases and the J segment 10 bases; nucleotides outside the gene matches: 9. The CDR3 consists of 14 residues. DNA of the CDR3: TGTGCCAGCAGTCCACGGGACAGGGATGAACCCCAGCATTTT. This translates into CASSPRDRDEPQHF.

This clonotype appeared a few times. This rearrangement joins TRBV4-3 to TRBJ2-3, with TRBD2 as a possible D gene (6 bases). Trimming stripped 1 base from V and 0 bases from J, with 11 bases between. CDR1 and CDR2 from the germline V gene are LGHNA and YSLEER. This CDR3 comprises 16 residues. The CDR3 is CASSQGEEGSTDTQYF. For the CDR3, the DNA is TGCGCCAGCAGCCAAGGGGAGGAGGGGAGCACAGATACGCAGTATTTT.

This chain links TRBV7-6 with TRBJ2-3; D gene ambiguous. V was pared by 11 bases and J by 0 bases, with 21 bases between. CDR3 length equals 16 residues. CDR1 and CDR2 from the germline V gene are SGHVS and FNYEAQ. The CDR3 DNA follows: TGTGCCTCCATAGACGTGATTCGGAGAAGCACAGATACGCAGTATTTT. It specifies CASIDVIRRSTDTQYF.

CDR3 DNA: TGTGCCAGCAGTTACTCTCCTCCGGGGCGGGGGGCCTACAATGAGCAGTTCTTC. The encoded protein is CASSYSPPGRGAYNEQFF. The rearrangement uses TRBV6-5 and TRBJ2-1; 8 bases fit TRBD2. V shed 0 bases, J shed 2 bases, and the junction held 9 bases outside the gene matches. Germline CDR1 MNHEY, CDR2 SVGAGI. The CDR3 is 18 amino acids.

This clonotype was counted at least ten times. The J gene is TRBJ1-5, the V gene TRBV7-8; a weak D match, TRBD1 (6 bases). The V gene's germline CDR1 is SGHVS and CDR2 FQNEAQ. The CDR3 has 16 amino acids. The germline V and J ends were trimmed by 0 bases and 5 bases, with 14 bases remaining between them. The CDR3 loop is CASSLARTDVHQPQHF. In DNA, the CDR3 is TGTGCCAGCAGCTTAGCGAGGACAGACGTACATCAGCCCCAGCATTTT.

CDR3 sequence (DNA): TGTGCCAGCATCCTAAGGACAGGGGGGTACAATGAGCAGTTCTTC. Translation: CASILRTGGYNEQFF. The chain has TRBV7-6 and TRBJ2-1; TRBD1 aligns across 10 bases. V shed 7 bases and J 4 bases; nucleotides not matched to a gene: 7. CDR3 size: 15 residues. Germline V lookup: CDR1 SGHVS, CDR2 FNYEAQ.

The chain uses TRBV28 and TRBJ2-7; TRBD2 matches 10 bases. This CDR3 has 14 residues. Trimming at V came to 7 bases and at J to 5 bases, leaving 8 bases not matched to a gene. Germline V gives CDR1 MDHEN, CDR2 SYDVKM. This CDR3 reads CASKLLAGRDEQYF. Here the CDR3 DNA reads TGTGCCAGCAAATTACTAGCGGGGCGGGACGAGCAGTACTTC.

The J gene is TRBJ2-7, the V gene TRBV15; 7 bases line up with TRBD1. The V segment lost 0 bases and the J segment 7 bases; nucleotides outside the gene matches: 6. CDR3 size: 14 residues. CDR1 is LNHNV and CDR2 is YYDKDF in the germline V gene (reference sequence). The CDR3 is CATSREGTVGEQYF. In DNA form, the CDR3 reads TGTGCCACCAGCAGAGAAGGGACAGTCGGTGAGCAGTACTTC.

This clonotype was found a few times. This chain uses TRBV7-6 with TRBJ2-7, with D maybe TRBD1 (6 bases). Germline V CDR1 and CDR2: SGHVS, FNYEAQ. The CDR3 sequence is 16 residues long. Trimming removed 5 bases at V and 7 bases at J, with 24 bases between. The CDR3 DNA reads TGTGCCAGCAGCCCTTCGGCGGCAGGGGACGAGGGGGAGCAGTACTTC. This sequence encodes CASSPSAAGDEGEQYF.

This clonotype was counted many times. V gene TRBV7-8 combines with J gene TRBJ1-4; the D gene is possibly TRBD1 (5 bases). CDR1 and CDR2 from the germline V gene are SGHVS and FQNEAQ. This CDR3 contains 17 residues. V lost 4 bases to trimming and J lost 7 bases, with 22 bases between them. The CDR3 spells CASSSSLYGASLEKLFF. The CDR3 DNA is TGTGCCAGCAGCTCATCTTTATACGGGGCCTCCCTTGAAAAACTGTTTTTT.

This clonotype was counted many times. J is TRBJ2-7 and V is TRBV28, with TRBD1 matching 10 bases. After removal of 5 bases from V and 0 bases from J, the junction contained 16 bases not matched to a gene. The CDR3 totals 19 residues. In germline, CDR1 is MDHEN, CDR2 SYDVKM. The CDR3 DNA reads as TGTGCCAGCAGTAGGCCCCGGGACAGGGGCCATTATAGCTCCTACGAGCAGTACTTC. Translating gives CASSRPRDRGHYSSYEQYF.

In its sample, this clonotype was seen many times. The rearrangement links TRBV28 to TRBJ2-7; D gene ambiguous. V was trimmed by 2 bases and J by 7 bases, leaving 12 bases between them. CDR1 is MDHEN and CDR2 is SYDVKM in the germline V gene. The CDR3 runs 13 residues. CDR3 nucleotide sequence: TGTGCCAGCAGTTTAGGCACCCTGCTGGAGCAGTACTTC. Encoded protein: CASSLGTLLEQYF.

The chain uses TRBV29-1 and TRBJ2-3, with 7 bases matching TRBD2. Germline loops: CDR1 SQVTM, CDR2 ANQGSEA. This CDR3 contains 13 residues. CDR3 coding DNA: TGCGTCTGCGGGACGGGAGGTGCAGATACGCAGTATTTT. Amino acids: CVCGTGGADTQYF.

This clonotype was seen at least ten times. This chain uses TRBV6-5 with TRBJ1-1; a weak D match, TRBD1 (5 bases). Trimming pared 6 bases from V and 5 bases from J, leaving 16 bases between. The CDR3 is 14 amino acids. CDR1 and CDR2 from the germline V gene are MNHEY and SVGAGI. This chain's CDR3 is CASRPQGVLTEAFF. CDR3 nucleotide sequence: TGTGCCAGCAGACCCCAGGGAGTCTTAACTGAAGCTTTCTTT.

The CDR3 coding sequence is TGTGCCAGCAGTGATGGGGATCAATCATGGGGCGAGACCCAGTACTTC. It is translated as CASSDGDQSWGETQYF. The chain combines TRBV2 with TRBJ2-5, with a tentative D call TRBD1 (5 bases). Germline V CDR1 and CDR2: SNHLY, FYNNEI. This CDR3 comprises 16 residues. The V gene lost 3 bases and the J gene lost 5 bases, with 19 bases spanning the gap.

This clonotype was seen many times. The V gene is TRBV7-2, the J gene TRBJ1-1; 7 bases map to TRBD1. The CDR3 runs 15 residues. Trimming removed 0 bases from V and 3 bases from J; junction bases left unmatched: 4. Germline CDR1 and CDR2: SGHTA and FQGNSA. CDR3 amino acids: CASSLARTGDTEAFF. The CDR3 DNA is TGTGCCAGCAGCTTAGCGCGGACAGGAGACACTGAAGCTTTCTTT.

This clonotype was detected ten times or more. The chain carries TRBV7-2 and TRBJ2-3, with unresolved D. The ends were cut back, 1 base at V and 7 bases at J, with 12 bases in the middle. The CDR3 runs 14 residues. CDR1 and CDR2 (germline): SGHTA, FQGNSA. This chain's CDR3 is CASSLVPLRNTQYF. CDR3 coding DNA: TGTGCCAGCAGCTTAGTACCACTAAGGAATACGCAGTATTTT.

CDR3 coding DNA: TGTGCCAGCAGCTTCACTAGCGGGGTTCCTGGGGCCAACGTCCTGACTTTC. Amino acid sequence: CASSFTSGVPGANVLTF. J is TRBJ2-6 and V is TRBV7-9; 10 bases line up with TRBD2. Germline lookup yields CDR1 SEHNR and CDR2 FQNEAQ (reference sequence). V lost 3 bases to trimming and J lost 2 bases; unmatched junction nucleotides: 4. CDR3 length: 17 residues.

Ten or more counts support this clonotype. The chain couples TRBV7-2 to TRBJ2-3; D gene unclear. The CDR3 consists of 16 residues. The V gene lost 1 base and the J gene lost 0 bases, with 11 bases spanning the gap. Germline CDR1 is SGHTA and CDR2 is FQGNSA. The CDR3 region has the DNA TGTGCCAGCAGCTTAGTAGGGCTGGTTAGCACAGATACGCAGTATTTT. The encoded protein is CASSLVGLVSTDTQYF.

In its sample, this clonotype was seen a few times. This chain links TRBV24-1 with TRBJ1-5; 7 bases map to TRBD1. The germline gives CDR1 KGHDR, CDR2 SFDVKD. The CDR3 runs 14 residues. J gave up 2 bases and V 10 bases, and 7 bases lay outside the gene matches. CDR3 region: CATAGTEGNQPQHF. The CDR3 DNA is TGTGCCACGGCCGGGACAGAAGGCAATCAGCCCCAGCATTTT.